Listed here are 30 T cell receptor beta chains from one sample, sequenced in a study of immune cell composition in non-small cell lung cancer. Normal lung was taken at the farthest possible site, at least 3 cm from tumour. The data were produced by immunoSEQ multiplex PCR, yet TCRdb's version contains in-frame clones alone and is incomplete. The table lists about 5,300 clones, 70% to 90% of them singletons. Source material: non-adjacent lung tissue. These TCRs come from a human donor with non-small cell lung cancer. Some clones in this sample may be carry-over from other donors' samples.

V gene TRBV7-9 combines with J gene TRBJ2-7; weak D call: TRBD1 (5 bases). Trimming cost V 5 bases and J 5 bases, with 10 bases left between them. This CDR3 is built from 12 residues. The germline V gene encodes CDR1 SEHNR and CDR2 FQNEAQ (reference sequence). The CDR3 here is CASSPDINEQYF. CDR3 bases: TGTGCCAGCAGCCCGGACATAAACGAGCAGTACTTC.

The J gene is TRBJ2-3, the V gene TRBV19; D gene uncertain. The CDR3 consists of 14 residues. Germline assignment: CDR1 LNHDA and CDR2 SQIVND (reference sequence). V shed 1 base and J shed 2 bases, with 7 bases lying between them. Here the CDR3 DNA reads TGTGCCAGTAGTATAGGCGCCTACACAGATACGCAGTATTTT. The encoded protein is CASSIGAYTDTQYF. Variable domain in full (rest from reference TRBV19 and TRBJ2-3): DGGITQSPKYLFRKEGQNVTLSCEQNLNHDAMYWYRQDPGQGLRLIYYSQIVNDFQKGDIAEGYSVSREKKESFPLTVTSAQKNPTAFYLCASSIGAYTDTQYFGPGTRLTVL.

The V call is TRBV30, the J call TRBJ1-6, with D possibly matching TRBD1 (6 bases). With 3 bases removed from V and 16 bases from J, the gap between germline ends came to 19 bases. The CDR3 has 13 residues. CDR1 and CDR2 from the germline V gene are GTSNPN and SVGIG (reference sequence). This CDR3 reads CAWRHPPGQLLHF. In DNA form, the CDR3 reads TGTGCCTGGAGACACCCGCCTGGACAGCTTCTCCACTTT. The variable domain in full, completed from reference TRBV30 and TRBJ1-6, reads SQTIHQWPATLVQPVGSPLSLECTVEGTSNPNLYWYRQAAGRGLQLLFYSVGIGQISSEVPQNLSASRPQDRQFILSSKKLLLSDSGFYLCAWRHPPGQLLHFGNGTRLTVT.

Only a few counts were recorded for this clone. The V call is TRBV7-9, the J call TRBJ2-2, with D perhaps TRBD1 (6 bases). The V and J ends lost 5 bases and 4 bases respectively, with 17 bases between them. Germline V lookup: CDR1 SEHNR, CDR2 FQNEAQ (reference sequence). The CDR3 loop spans 16 amino acids. The CDR3 is CASSEGGGFGTGELFF. CDR3 coding DNA: TGTGCCAGCAGCGAAGGGGGTGGTTTTGGCACCGGGGAGCTGTTTTTT.

This rearrangement joins TRBV4-1 to TRBJ1-2; 10 bases match TRBD1. This CDR3 is built from 14 residues. V lost 4 bases to trimming and J lost 8 bases; unmatched junction nucleotides: 7. Per the germline V gene, CDR1 is MGHRA and CDR2 is YSYEKL. The CDR3 sequence: CASSLLTGGDGYTF. CDR3 in DNA: TGCGCCAGCAGCCTACTGACAGGGGGCGACGGCTACACCTTC.

The V gene is TRBV2, the J gene TRBJ1-1; no firm D call. V was cut by 4 bases and J by 0 bases, with 9 bases left in between. The CDR3 totals 14 residues. Germline CDR1 SNHLY, CDR2 FYNNEI. The CDR3 loop reads CASSGRFMNTEAFF. The CDR3 DNA is TGTGCCAGCAGTGGTAGATTCATGAACACTGAAGCTTTCTTT.

The V gene is TRBV5-4, the J gene TRBJ2-1; 8 bases are a match to TRBD1. This CDR3 region has 15 residues. V gave up 4 bases and J gave up 6 bases; unmatched junction bases: 9. The V gene's germline CDR1 is SGHNT and CDR2 YYREEE (reference sequence). The CDR3 region has the DNA TGTGCCAGCAGCACCCCGGGACAGGAGAGCAATGAGCAGTTCTTC. This translates into CASSTPGQESNEQFF.

This sequence joins TRBV7-8 and TRBJ2-3; 10 positions agree with TRBD2. V lost 5 bases, J lost 6 bases, and 14 bases stayed unmatched. Per germline, CDR1 SGHVS and CDR2 FQNEAQ. The CDR3 contains 17 residues. CDR3 amino acids: CASSTDPSGSGWDTQYF. The CDR3 DNA reads as TGTGCCAGCAGCACCGACCCTAGCGGGAGTGGGTGGGATACGCAGTATTTT. Full variable domain (outside the CDR3, taken from reference TRBV7-8 and TRBJ2-3): GAGVSQSPRYKVAKRGQDVALRCDPISGHVSLFWYQQALGQGPEFLTYFQNEAQLDKSGLPSDRFFAERPEGSVSTLKIQRTQQEDSAVYLCASSTDPSGSGWDTQYFGPGTRLTVL.

This clone has only one observation. The chain recombines TRBV5-6 with TRBJ1-2; D is undetermined. The CDR3 has 12 residues. Germline CDR1 and CDR2: SGHDT and YYEEEE. Trimming cost V 4 bases and J 6 bases, with 10 bases left between them. DNA for the CDR3: TGTGCCAGCAGCGGAGGAGCTGATGGCTACACCTTC. Amino acid sequence: CASSGGADGYTF.

The genes are TRBV7-2 and TRBJ2-5; TRBD2 agrees at 14 bases. Trimming removed 5 bases from V and 5 bases from J; junction bases left unmatched: 4. Germline lookup yields CDR1 SGHTA and CDR2 FQGNSA. This CDR3 region has 15 residues. The CDR3, as DNA: TGTGCCAGCAGCAGGACTAGCGGGGGGCCGGAGACCCAGTACTTC. Residues: CASSRTSGGPETQYF. The full variable domain, completed using reference TRBV7-2 and TRBJ2-5, is GAGVSQSPSNKVTEKGKDVELRCDPISGHTALYWYRQSLGQGLEFLIYFQGNSAPDKSGLPSDRFSAERTGGSVSTLTIQRTQQEDSAVYLCASSRTSGGPETQYFGPGTRLLVL.

The V call is TRBV4-3, the J call TRBJ1-1, with D possibly matching TRBD1 (6 bases). V lost 4 bases, J lost 7 bases, and 28 bases lay in between. The germline V gene has CDR1 LGHNA and CDR2 YSLEER. CDR3 length: 18 amino acids. Here the CDR3 DNA reads TGCGCCAGCAGCCCAAGTGCCTATAATACAGGGATTCGAAATGAAGCTTTCTTT. It specifies CASSPSAYNTGIRNEAFF.

This clone was observed once. V and J are TRBV5-5 and TRBJ2-3, with 9 bases that match TRBD2. Germline CDR1 and CDR2: SGHKS and YYEKEE (reference sequence). Unmatched junction bases numbered 9, after V lost 4 bases and J lost 0 bases. CDR3 length equals 17 residues. As DNA, the CDR3 is TGTGCCAGCAGCCTCCTCGGCGGGAGGGCCAGCACAGATACGCAGTATTTT. Protein: CASSLLGGRASTDTQYF.

V gene TRBV5-1 combines with J gene TRBJ2-5, with D maybe TRBD2 (5 bases). V was cut by 5 bases and J by 3 bases, with 17 bases left in between. There are 15 residues in the CDR3. In germline, CDR1 is SGHRS, CDR2 YFSETQ. The CDR3, as DNA: TGCGCCAGCAGGGGCAGCGGAGTCGCGGAAGAGACCCAGTACTTC. Translating gives CASRGSGVAEETQYF.

The chain uses TRBV7-2 and TRBJ2-5, with 10 positions matching TRBD2. The ends lost 5 bases at V and 5 bases at J; junction bases unmatched: 2. The CDR3 spans 13 residues. Per germline, CDR1 SGHTA and CDR2 FQGNSA. CDR3 sequence reads: CASSSGRGETQYF. The CDR3 nucleotides read TGTGCCAGCAGCAGCGGGAGGGGGGAGACCCAGTACTTC.

This clone was recorded once. V gene TRBV5-1 combines with J gene TRBJ1-2; no clear D. The germline gives CDR1 SGHRS, CDR2 YFSETQ. The V end lost 0 bases, the J end lost 0 bases, and 6 bases lay between the germline ends. There are 14 residues in the CDR3. For the CDR3, the DNA is TGCGCCAGCAGCTTGGAGAGCCCTAACTATGGCTACACCTTC. This gives the protein CASSLESPNYGYTF. Supplemented by reference TRBV5-1 and TRBJ1-2, the full variable domain reads KAGVTQTPRYLIKTRGQQVTLSCSPISGHRSVSWYQQTPGQGLQFLFEYFSETQRNKGNFPGRFSGRQFSNSRSEMNVSTLELGDSALYLCASSLESPNYGYTFGSGTRLTVV.

The chain combines TRBV11-3 with TRBJ1-2, with D possibly TRBD1 on 5 matching bases. The CDR3 consists of 13 residues. Germline V lookup: CDR1 SGHNT, CDR2 YENEEA. V lost 5 bases and J lost 5, with 12 bases in between. The CDR3 here is CASSPRTSYGYTF. The CDR3 DNA reads as TGTGCCAGCAGCCCTCGGACAAGTTATGGCTACACCTTC.

This chain uses TRBV7-3 with TRBJ2-1, with 8 bases aligning to TRBD2. Germline CDR1 is SGHTA and CDR2 is FQGTGA. With V trimmed by 5 bases and J by 8 bases, 14 bases remained unmatched. The CDR3 sequence is 16 residues long. Written as DNA, the CDR3 is TGTGCCAGCAGCCCCCAAGGGGCGGGGGGTTTGTATGAGCAGTTCTTC. This sequence encodes CASSPQGAGGLYEQFF.

V usage is TRBV4-3 and J usage is TRBJ2-7; weak D call: TRBD1 (6 bases). CDR1 and CDR2 from the germline V gene are LGHNA and YSLEER. The germline V and J ends were trimmed by 1 base and 7 bases, with 20 bases remaining between them. The CDR3 covers 16 residues. The CDR3: CASSQVSYRDEGEQYF. The CDR3 DNA reads as TGCGCCAGCAGCCAAGTTTCTTACAGGGACGAAGGGGAGCAGTACTTC.

In nucleotides, the CDR3 is TGTGCCAGCAGTGGTACAGATTACACCTTC. Translating it yields CASSGTDYTF. The chain carries TRBV5-6 and TRBJ1-2; D ambiguous. Per the germline V gene, CDR1 is SGHDT and CDR2 is YYEEEE. This CDR3 region has 10 residues. Trimming pared 5 bases from V and 11 bases from J, leaving 10 bases between.

The rearrangement joins TRBV27 to TRBJ2-5; 7 bases are shared with TRBD2. Germline V lookup: CDR1 MNHEY, CDR2 SMNVEV (reference sequence). The CDR3 sequence is 16 residues long. J gave up 4 bases and V 5 bases, and 13 bases lay outside the gene matches. CDR3 coding DNA: TGTGCCAGCAGTCTCTTTCAAACTAGCGCCCTAGAGACCCAGTACTTC. Translating it yields CASSLFQTSALETQYF.

This clone was observed a few times. This chain joins TRBV5-4 and TRBJ2-7; D possibly corresponds to TRBD1 (6 bases). In germline, CDR1 is SGHNT, CDR2 YYREEE (reference sequence). This CDR3 has 13 amino acids. Trimming shortened V by 3 bases and J by 2 bases, and 9 bases separated the two germline ends. The CDR3 protein is CASSSRGTYEQYF. The CDR3 DNA is TGTGCCAGCAGCTCCAGGGGAACCTACGAGCAGTACTTC.

The V call is TRBV4-1, the J call TRBJ2-1; possible D gene TRBD2, 6 bases. CDR1 MGHRA and CDR2 YSYEKL come from the germline V gene. V dropped 0 bases and J dropped 6 bases, with 18 bases sitting between them. The CDR3 is made up of 17 amino acids. Here the CDR3 reads CASSQEPGPRGSNEQFF. The CDR3 nucleotides read TGCGCCAGCAGCCAAGAACCGGGACCTCGGGGGTCCAATGAGCAGTTCTTC.

The chain uses TRBV6-6 and TRBJ1-4; D might be TRBD1 (5 bases). With 4 bases removed from V and 3 bases from J, the gap between germline ends came to 9 bases. Per germline, CDR1 MNHNY and CDR2 SVGAGI (reference sequence). The CDR3 is 14 amino acids. The CDR3 loop is CASSSTAANEKLFF. Written as DNA, the CDR3 is TGTGCCAGCAGTTCGACAGCCGCTAATGAAAAACTGTTTTTT.

The chain links TRBV5-1 to TRBJ1-4, with 7 bases matching TRBD1. The CDR3 runs 16 residues. V was clipped by 3 bases and J by 7 bases; unmatched bases: 12. CDR1 is SGHRS and CDR2 is YFSETQ in the germline V gene. The CDR3 region is CASSWTGSEGGEKLFF. DNA for the CDR3: TGCGCCAGCAGCTGGACAGGCTCAGAGGGTGGTGAAAAACTGTTTTTT.

This clone was counted once. The J gene is TRBJ1-5, the V gene TRBV5-1, with D possibly being TRBD1 (5 bases). This CDR3 spans 14 amino acids. Trimming took 0 bases from V and 3 from J, leaving 7 bases between them. From germline, CDR1 is SGHRS and CDR2 YFSETQ. The CDR3 is CASSLEGPNQPQHF. CDR3 DNA: TGCGCCAGCAGCTTGGAGGGGCCCAATCAGCCCCAGCATTTT.

V gene TRBV6-5 combines with J gene TRBJ2-7; 7 bases agree with TRBD1. This CDR3 comprises 16 residues. With 2 bases clipped from V and 11 bases from J, the junction kept 18 bases outside the gene matches. CDR1 MNHEY and CDR2 SVGAGI come from the germline V gene. The CDR3 DNA reads TGTGCCAGCAGTTACGCGTTCCGGGACAGAGCAAAGGTCGAGTACTTC. It specifies CASSYAFRDRAKVEYF.

The chain links TRBV6-5 to TRBJ2-3, with a weak D call TRBD1 (5 bases). Germline assignment: CDR1 MNHEY and CDR2 SVGAGI. With 5 bases removed from V and 1 base from J, the gap between germline ends came to 10 bases. The CDR3 is 14 amino acids. The CDR3 nucleotides read TGTGCCAGCAGTCGGACACAACGCACAGATACGCAGTATTTT. This gives the protein CASSRTQRTDTQYF.

This rearrangement joins TRBV25-1 to TRBJ2-3; 10 nucleotides align to TRBD2. CDR3 length: 16 amino acids. Per germline, CDR1 MGHDK and CDR2 SYGVNS. The junction had 9 bases not matched to a gene; V was cut back by 8 bases and J by 1 base. The DNA of the CDR3 is TGTGCCAGCGGGGACGGGACTAGCGTTGGCACAGATACGCAGTATTTT. This codes for CASGDGTSVGTDTQYF.

V and J are TRBV19 and TRBJ2-3, with 9 bases aligning to TRBD2. This CDR3 comprises 20 residues. The germline CDR1 and CDR2 sequences are LNHDA and SQIVND (reference sequence). Trimming removed 4 bases from V and 5 bases from J; junction bases left unmatched: 22. CDR3 region: CASSTAYMEAGGPGVDTQYF. The CDR3 nucleotides read TGTGCCAGTAGTACCGCCTACATGGAAGCGGGGGGCCCAGGAGTAGATACGCAGTATTTT. Using reference TRBV19 and TRBJ2-3 for the parts outside the CDR3, the full variable domain is DGGITQSPKYLFRKEGQNVTLSCEQNLNHDAMYWYRQDPGQGLRLIYYSQIVNDFQKGDIAEGYSVSREKKESFPLTVTSAQKNPTAFYLCASSTAYMEAGGPGVDTQYFGPGTRLTVL.

As DNA, the CDR3 is TGTGCCAGCAGCAATGACAGGGTACGGAGCACAGATACGCAGTATTTT. It translates to CASSNDRVRSTDTQYF. The V gene is TRBV5-4, the J gene TRBJ2-3; 7 bases map to TRBD1. J lost 0 bases, V lost 4 bases, and 8 bases had no gene match. Germline V gene sequence: CDR1 SGHNT, CDR2 YYREEE (reference sequence). CDR3 length: 16 residues.